The next 27 T cell receptor beta chains were all read from a single sample in a study of PD-L1 blockade in urothelial cancer. This table comes from immunoSEQ multiplex PCR, and its TCRdb copy is limited to in-frame clones, with some not included. This table holds 53,000 or so clones, approximately 86% found once. The sequences come from PBMCs, collected around atezolizumab (anti-PD-L1) treatment. These receptors came from a man aged 55 to 69 with urothelial cancer.

The rearrangement links TRBV18 to TRBJ1-5, with TRBD1 matching 7 bases. Germline trimming cut 5 bases from V and 5 bases from J; bases unmatched to any gene: 3. The V gene's germline CDR1 is KGHSH and CDR2 LQKENI. CDR3 length: 13 residues. This chain's CDR3 is CASSGQGDQPQHF. In nucleotides, the CDR3 is TGTGCCAGCTCAGGGCAGGGGGATCAGCCCCAGCATTTT. The whole variable domain, remainder taken from reference TRBV18 and TRBJ1-5, is NAGVMQNPRHLVRRRGQEARLRCSPMKGHSHVYWYRQLPEEGLKFMVYLQKENIIDESGMPKERFSAEFPKEGPSILRIQQVVRGDSAAYFCASSGQGDQPQHFGDGTRLSIL.

The V call is TRBV5-1, the J call TRBJ1-3; the D is unclear. Trimming took off 1 base at V and 0 bases at J, with 8 bases between the two ends. The CDR3 has 15 residues. CDR1 is SGHRS and CDR2 is YFSETQ in the germline V gene. The CDR3 bases are TGCGCCAGCAGCTTGAGTCAGGTCTCTGGAAACACCATATATTTT. It encodes CASSLSQVSGNTIYF.

This rearrangement joins TRBV5-1 to TRBJ1-1; the D gene is possibly TRBD1 (5 bases). V was trimmed by 0 bases and J by 9 bases, leaving 12 bases between them. There are 13 residues in the CDR3. In germline, CDR1 is SGHRS, CDR2 YFSETQ. The CDR3 bases are TGCGCCAGCAGCTTGGCTGGGGCGTCCAAAGCTTTCTTT. It codes for CASSLAGASKAFF. Drawing the rest from reference TRBV5-1 and TRBJ1-1, the complete variable domain is KAGVTQTPRYLIKTRGQQVTLSCSPISGHRSVSWYQQTPGQGLQFLFEYFSETQRNKGNFPGRFSGRQFSNSRSEMNVSTLELGDSALYLCASSLAGASKAFFGQGTRLTVV.

This chain links TRBV29-1 with TRBJ2-1; 10 bases fit TRBD2. The CDR3 runs 13 residues. The V segment lost 7 bases and the J segment 9 bases; nucleotides outside the gene matches: 9. Germline V gives CDR1 SQVTM, CDR2 ANQGSEA. The CDR3 sequence is CSAITSGKGEQFF. DNA of the CDR3: TGCAGCGCTATTACTAGCGGGAAAGGTGAGCAGTTCTTC.

V usage is TRBV7-8 and J usage is TRBJ1-2; TRBD1 agrees at 7 bases. Per the germline V gene, CDR1 is SGHVS and CDR2 is FQNEAQ. The CDR3 spans 13 residues. The junction had 4 bases not matched to a gene; V was cut back by 5 bases and J by 4 bases. CDR3 region: CASSDQGGYGYTF. CDR3 bases: TGTGCCAGCAGCGATCAGGGGGGCTATGGCTACACCTTC.

Many counts were recorded for this clone. The chain uses TRBV7-9 and TRBJ2-7; D perhaps matches TRBD2 (5 bases). V lost 5 bases and J lost 3, with 17 bases in between. The germline V gene has CDR1 SEHNR and CDR2 FQNEAQ (reference sequence). The CDR3 length is 15 residues. Written as DNA, the CDR3 is TGTGCCAGCAGCAACCCGCTGGGTGGAGGCTACGAGCAGTACTTC. It encodes CASSNPLGGGYEQYF. Full variable domain (outside the CDR3, taken from reference TRBV7-9 and TRBJ2-7): DTGVSQNPRHKITKRGQNVTFRCDPISEHNRLYWYRQTLGQGPEFLTYFQNEAQLEKSRLLSDRFSAERPKGSFSTLEIQRTEQGDSAMYLCASSNPLGGGYEQYFGPGTRLTVT.

CDR3 residues: CAWNRDTGRGELFF. The CDR3 DNA reads as TGTGCCTGGAACCGGGACACGGGACGTGGGGAGCTGTTTTTT. The V call is TRBV30, the J call TRBJ1-4, with a weak D call TRBD1 (6 bases). The J call may be wrong; the DNA end is better matched by TRBJ2-2. CDR1 and CDR2 (germline): GTSNPN, SVGIG (reference sequence). CDR3 length: 14 amino acids.

The chain is built from TRBV9 and TRBJ2-2; possibly TRBD2 for D (6 bases). CDR1 and CDR2 (germline): SGDLS, YYNGEE. With 0 bases removed from V and 4 bases from J, the gap between germline ends came to 7 bases. CDR3 length: 14 amino acids. CDR3 bases: TGTGCCAGCAGCGTAGTGGGGGGCACCGGGGAGCTGTTTTTT. It is translated as CASSVVGGTGELFF. Supplemented by reference TRBV9 and TRBJ2-2, the full variable domain reads DSGVTQTPKHLITATGQRVTLRCSPRSGDLSVYWYQQSLDQGLQFLIQYYNGEERAKGNILERFSAQQFPDLHSELNLSSLELGDSALYFCASSVVGGTGELFFGEGSRLTVL.

The sample holds one count of this clone. This chain connects TRBV5-6 to TRBJ2-3; a weak D match, TRBD1 (6 bases). This CDR3 spans 14 amino acids. Looked up from germline, CDR1 is SGHDT and CDR2 is YYEEEE. V lost 1 base and J lost 5, with 11 bases in between. This CDR3 is CASSLRGFVDTQYF. The CDR3 DNA is TGTGCCAGCAGCTTGAGGGGGTTCGTAGATACGCAGTATTTT.

The rearrangement joins TRBV18 to TRBJ2-1; D is unclear. V was trimmed by 2 bases and J by 8 bases, leaving 19 bases between them. The CDR3 consists of 16 residues. CDR1 and CDR2 from the germline V gene are KGHSH and LQKENI. The CDR3 DNA follows: TGTGCCAGCTCACCAGAGTTAATGATAAAAGTGGATGAGCAGTTCTTC. This codes for CASSPELMIKVDEQFF.

The gene calls are TRBV6-5 and TRBJ1-6; TRBD1 matches 7 bases. Germline CDR1 and CDR2: MNHEY and SVGAGI. Germline trimming cut 8 bases from V and 5 bases from J; bases unmatched to any gene: 6. The CDR3 consists of 14 residues. This CDR3 is CASGNDRDNSPLHF. In DNA form, the CDR3 reads TGTGCCAGCGGGAACGACAGGGATAATTCACCCCTCCACTTT.

The chain uses TRBV4-1 and TRBJ1-5, with D possibly being TRBD1 (6 bases). The CDR3 contains 13 residues. V dropped 1 base and J dropped 10 bases, with 11 bases sitting between them. Germline-derived CDR1 and CDR2 are MGHRA and YSYEKL. The DNA for the CDR3 is TGCGCCAGCAGCCAAGTAGCAGGGGTACCCCAGCATTTT. Protein product: CASSQVAGVPQHF.

The chain couples TRBV30 to TRBJ2-7; 7 bases match TRBD1. J gave up 5 bases and V 1 base, and 2 bases lay outside the gene matches. Germline V gene sequence: CDR1 GTSNPN, CDR2 SVGIG (reference sequence). The CDR3 loop spans 12 amino acids. For the CDR3, the DNA is TGTGCCTGGAGTGGACAGGGCCACGAGCAGTACTTC. This sequence encodes CAWSGQGHEQYF.

The chain carries TRBV5-6 and TRBJ2-5; D might be TRBD2 (5 bases). From germline, CDR1 is SGHDT and CDR2 YYEEEE. The CDR3 loop spans 15 amino acids. Trimming pared 2 bases from V and 2 bases from J, leaving 13 bases between. CDR3: CASSFRLRAQETQYF. The CDR3 DNA follows: TGTGCCAGCAGCTTTCGGTTGCGGGCTCAAGAGACCCAGTACTTC.

The DNA of the CDR3 is TGCGCCAGCAGCTTCGGGGCGGGGATGGGCACAGATACGCAGTATTTT. It yields the protein CASSFGAGMGTDTQYF. The V call is TRBV5-1, the J call TRBJ2-3; the D gene is possibly TRBD2 (6 bases). The CDR3 runs to 16 residues. CDR1 is SGHRS and CDR2 is YFSETQ in the germline V gene. Trimming took 2 bases from V and 1 from J, leaving 14 bases between them.

The genes are TRBV10-3 and TRBJ1-2, with TRBD1 matching 8 bases. Germline CDR1 reads ENHRY; CDR2 reads SYGVKD. V shed 2 bases and J 4 bases; nucleotides not matched to a gene: 3. The CDR3 covers 14 residues. DNA of the CDR3: TGTGCCATCAGTGAGCCAGGGGGCGTCTATGGCTACACCTTC. Its translation: CAISEPGGVYGYTF.

Written as DNA, the CDR3 is TGTGCCAGCAGGGCAATTAGACAGGGGGCCTACGAGCAGTACTTC. The encoded protein is CASRAIRQGAYEQYF. The V gene is TRBV6-5, the J gene TRBJ2-7, with TRBD1 matching 9 bases. V gave up 6 bases and J gave up 2 bases; unmatched junction bases: 8. CDR3 length equals 15 residues. Germline values: CDR1 MNHEY, CDR2 SVGAGI.

The CDR3 bases are TGTGCCAGCAACCCGACAGGGTCTAACTATGGCTACACCTTC. The encoded protein is CASNPTGSNYGYTF. J is TRBJ1-2 and V is TRBV5-4; 7 positions agree with TRBD1. The CDR3 has 14 amino acids. CDR1 and CDR2 from the germline V gene are SGHNT and YYREEE (reference sequence). Unmatched junction bases numbered 5, after V lost 6 bases and J lost 0 bases.

V usage is TRBV2 and J usage is TRBJ1-2, with D perhaps TRBD1 (6 bases). There are 18 residues in the CDR3. V lost 5 bases, J lost 0 bases, and 22 bases lay in between. The germline V gene has CDR1 SNHLY and CDR2 FYNNEI. In nucleotides, the CDR3 is TGTGCCAGCAGTTCCGACGACATACAGGGTACGGCTAACTATGGCTACACCTTC. Translated, it gives CASSSDDIQGTANYGYTF.

The chain couples TRBV6-5 to TRBJ2-7; D remains unclear. V lost 0 bases to trimming and J lost 4 bases, with 13 bases between them. The CDR3 consists of 15 residues. Germline assignment: CDR1 MNHEY and CDR2 SVGAGI. The CDR3 DNA reads TGTGCCAGCAGTTACTCGACCGTGGCGCGGTACGAGCAGTACTTC. This encodes CASSYSTVARYEQYF.

The J gene is TRBJ1-5, the V gene TRBV15; D perhaps matches TRBD1 (5 bases). V was clipped by 6 bases and J by 7 bases, with 19 bases between them. There are 15 residues in the CDR3. Germline-derived CDR1 and CDR2 are LNHNV and YYDKDF (reference sequence). The CDR3 nucleotides read TGTGCCACCAGGGTCGGGGGGACGAACTTGCAGCCCCAGCATTTT. Amino acid sequence: CATRVGGTNLQPQHF.

V is TRBV9 and J is TRBJ1-3; D gene ambiguous. Germline values: CDR1 SGDLS, CDR2 YYNGEE. The CDR3 sequence is 15 residues long. Trimming removed 4 bases from V and 0 bases from J, with 11 bases in between. In nucleotides, the CDR3 is TGTGCCAGCAGCCCGGACGGGGACTCTGGAAACACCATATATTTT. This sequence encodes CASSPDGDSGNTIYF. Together with reference TRBV9 and TRBJ1-3, the CDR3 gives the full variable domain: DSGVTQTPKHLITATGQRVTLRCSPRSGDLSVYWYQQSLDQGLQFLIQYYNGEERAKGNILERFSAQQFPDLHSELNLSSLELGDSALYFCASSPDGDSGNTIYFGEGSWLTVV.

The chain uses TRBV4-1 and TRBJ2-3; D is possibly TRBD2 (5 bases). The CDR3 contains 13 residues. Trimming removed 3 bases at V and 11 bases at J, with 15 bases between. Germline-derived CDR1 and CDR2 are MGHRA and YSYEKL. Here the CDR3 reads CASSHLPQRWQYF. The CDR3 bases are TGCGCCAGCAGCCACCTTCCCCAGCGGTGGCAGTATTTT.

V and J are TRBV30 and TRBJ1-4, with D tentatively TRBD1 (5 bases). The V gene lost 3 bases and the J gene lost 4 bases, with 12 bases spanning the gap. Germline values: CDR1 GTSNPN, CDR2 SVGIG (reference sequence). The CDR3 runs 14 residues. The CDR3 region is CAWSLGGGNEKLFF. The CDR3 nucleotides read TGTGCCTGGAGCCTCGGGGGGGGTAATGAAAAACTGTTTTTT.

V and J are TRBV11-1 and TRBJ2-6; possible D gene TRBD1, 5 bases. V was shortened by 2 bases and J by 2 bases, with 13 bases between the two germline ends. Germline V gene sequence: CDR1 SGHAT, CDR2 FQDESV (reference sequence). The CDR3 is made up of 17 amino acids. CDR3 in amino acids: CASSLRQNFAGANVLTF. In DNA form, the CDR3 reads TGTGCCAGCAGCTTACGACAGAATTTTGCTGGGGCCAACGTCCTGACTTTC.

The chain has TRBV7-2 and TRBJ2-7; 7 nucleotides match TRBD1. Germline V gene sequence: CDR1 SGHTA, CDR2 FQGNSA. Trimming took 5 bases from V and 6 from J; bases not matched to a gene: 4. CDR3 length equals 12 residues. The CDR3: CASSLQGFEQYF. CDR3 DNA: TGTGCCAGCAGCCTACAGGGGTTCGAGCAGTACTTC.

The chain joins TRBV7-9 to TRBJ2-7; weak D call: TRBD2 (5 bases). CDR1 SEHNR and CDR2 FQNEAQ come from the germline V gene (reference sequence). V lost 1 base to trimming and J lost 9 bases, with 10 bases between them. This CDR3 comprises 12 residues. Here the CDR3 reads CASSLVGRRQYF. The DNA for the CDR3 is TGTGCCAGCAGCTTAGTGGGGAGACGGCAGTACTTC.